The rows below give T cell receptor beta chains drawn from one sample of a study of blood T cells in healthy people across ages. TCRdb independently ran MiXCR on the 5' RACE reads; one entry per CDR3 protein. Among roughly 1,500,000 distinct CDR3 sequences listed, 30% to 35% were seen once. The sample was blood. These receptors came from a woman aged 25 to 39 in good health. CDR3s include the opening cysteine and the closing phenylalanine or tryptophan. Fields, in order: J gene, D gene, clone size, V gene, CDR3 DNA, CDR3 protein. D genes are given only for firm matches. A row's size may be missing; if present it is once, few, many or a size class.

j_call: TRBJ2-5
d_call: TRBD1
clone_size: few
v_call: TRBV7-2
cdr3_nt: TGTGCCAGCAGCTTCACAGGGGTGAGGGCCCAGTACTTC
cdr3_aa: CASSFTGVRAQYF

j_call: TRBJ2-5
d_call: TRBD2
clone_size: many
v_call: TRBV12-3/TRBV12-4
cdr3_nt: TGTGCCAGCAGTTTAAGGAGGACTAGCACAGAGACCCAGTACTTC
cdr3_aa: CASSLRRTSTETQYF

j_call: TRBJ1-1
d_call: NA
clone_size: NA
v_call: TRBV12-3/TRBV12-4
cdr3_nt: TGTGCCAGCAGCACGGGGTCAACGACTGAAGCTTTCTTT
cdr3_aa: CASSTGSTTEAFF

j_call: TRBJ2-1
d_call: NA
clone_size: NA
v_call: TRBV27
cdr3_nt: TGTGCCAGCAGAAATCCGGGGAGCTACAATGAGCAGTTCTTC
cdr3_aa: CASRNPGSYNEQFF

j_call: TRBJ2-2
d_call: TRBD2
clone_size: few
v_call: TRBV20-1
cdr3_nt: TGCAGTGCTTCCTTAGCGGGGAAAAACACCGGGGAGCTGTTTTTT
cdr3_aa: CSASLAGKNTGELFF

j_call: TRBJ2-7
d_call: NA
clone_size: few
v_call: TRBV10-2
cdr3_nt: TGCGCCAGCACCGGAACAGGGTACGAGCAGTACTTC
cdr3_aa: CASTGTGYEQYF

j_call: TRBJ2-2
d_call: NA
clone_size: few
v_call: TRBV2
cdr3_nt: TGTGCCAGCAGTGATAGAGAGAACACCGGGGAGCTGTTTTTT
cdr3_aa: CASSDRENTGELFF

j_call: TRBJ1-6
d_call: NA
clone_size: NA
v_call: TRBV10-3
cdr3_nt: TGTGCCATCAGTGAGACGGACGGGACATTGAATTCACCCCTCCACTTT
cdr3_aa: CAISETDGTLNSPLHF

j_call: TRBJ2-3
d_call: NA
clone_size: NA
v_call: TRBV20-1
cdr3_nt: TGCAGTGCTAGGAGGATGGTGGGAGTTATAGATACGCAGTATTTT
cdr3_aa: CSARRMVGVIDTQYF

j_call: TRBJ2-3
d_call: TRBD2
clone_size: NA
v_call: TRBV7-2
cdr3_nt: TGTGCCAGCACCCGGACTAGCGGGACCATGGCCATAGATACGCAGTATTTT
cdr3_aa: CASTRTSGTMAIDTQYF

j_call: TRBJ2-3
d_call: TRBD2
clone_size: NA
v_call: TRBV12-3/TRBV12-4
cdr3_nt: TGTGCCAGCAGCGACGTAGCGGGGGTCACAGATACGCAGTATTTT
cdr3_aa: CASSDVAGVTDTQYF

j_call: TRBJ2-3
d_call: NA
clone_size: NA
v_call: TRBV10-1
cdr3_nt: TGCGCCAGCAGTGAGTCGAGGGGGGCCCGTACAGATACGCAGTATTTT
cdr3_aa: CASSESRGARTDTQYF

j_call: TRBJ2-3
d_call: NA
clone_size: NA
v_call: TRBV6-2/TRBV6-3
cdr3_nt: TGTGCCAGCAGTTACTCTGACCTTTGGAGTGCGCAGTATTTT
cdr3_aa: CASSYSDLWSAQYF